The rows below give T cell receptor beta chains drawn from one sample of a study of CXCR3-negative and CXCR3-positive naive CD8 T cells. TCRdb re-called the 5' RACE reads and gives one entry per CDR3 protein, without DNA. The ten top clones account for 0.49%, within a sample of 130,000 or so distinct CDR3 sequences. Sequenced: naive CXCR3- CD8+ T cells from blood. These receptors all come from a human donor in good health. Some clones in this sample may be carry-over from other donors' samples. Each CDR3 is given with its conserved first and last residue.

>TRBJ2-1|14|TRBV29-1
CSATGLALGNEQFF
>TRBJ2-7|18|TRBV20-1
CSARGPGLASNSTYEQYF
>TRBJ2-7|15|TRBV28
CASSLRARGIYEQYF
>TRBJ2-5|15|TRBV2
CATSDATEIQETQYF
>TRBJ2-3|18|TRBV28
CASSLKTYPGLVTDTQYF
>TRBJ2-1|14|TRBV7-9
CASSLSGGRYEQFF
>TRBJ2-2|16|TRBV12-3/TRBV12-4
CASKHGTTGGSGELFF
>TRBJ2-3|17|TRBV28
CASIPGTGWNAPDTQYF
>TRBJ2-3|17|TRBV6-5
CASSYGGTSGGTDTQYF
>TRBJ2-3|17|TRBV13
CASSSGDSGVRTDTQYF
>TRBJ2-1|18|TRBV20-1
CSARVFLLGGSSYNEQFF
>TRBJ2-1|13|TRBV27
CATSSGTTDEQFF
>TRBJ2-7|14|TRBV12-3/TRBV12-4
CASSLALGTYEQYF
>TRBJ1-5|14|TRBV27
CASSLSPGYQPQHF
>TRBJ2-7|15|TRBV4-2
CASSLQGANTYEQYF
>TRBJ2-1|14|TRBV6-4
CASSEGGGNNEQFF
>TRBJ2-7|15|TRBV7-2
CASSSYGTVSYEQYF
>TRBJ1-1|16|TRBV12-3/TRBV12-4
CASSFLGPGQGAMAFF
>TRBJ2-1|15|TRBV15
CATSRDHGGIDEQFF
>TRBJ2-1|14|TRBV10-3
CAISDVDRYNEQFF
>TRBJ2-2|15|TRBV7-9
CASSLVHRNTGELFF
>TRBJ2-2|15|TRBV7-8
CASSLAWQYTGELFF
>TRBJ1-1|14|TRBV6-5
CASSYSEGTTEAFF
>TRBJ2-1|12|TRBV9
CASSPLGDEQFF
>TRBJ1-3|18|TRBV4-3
CASSPTRAAWATGNTIYF
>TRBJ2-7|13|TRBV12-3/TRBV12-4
CASSLAQSSEQYF
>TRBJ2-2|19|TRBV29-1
CSVVGRGTGPLLNTGELFF
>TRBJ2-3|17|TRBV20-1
CSAFPGTTGFITDTQYF
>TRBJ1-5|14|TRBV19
CASRPGRSNQPQHF
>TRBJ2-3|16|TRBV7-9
CASSAPQRDAKDTQYF
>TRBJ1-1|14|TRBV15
CATSRGVIGTEAFF
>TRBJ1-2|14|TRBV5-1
CASSDGGAGYGYTF
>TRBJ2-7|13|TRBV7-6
CASSALQGYEQYF
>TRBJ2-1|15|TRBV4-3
CASSQEGGSYNEQFF
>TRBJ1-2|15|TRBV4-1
CASSHSRGTLYGYTF
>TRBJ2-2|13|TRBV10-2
CASSETVSGELFF
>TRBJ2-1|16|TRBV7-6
CASSLAGRGVYNEQFF
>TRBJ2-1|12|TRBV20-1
CSASAPGNEQFF
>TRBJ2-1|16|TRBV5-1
CASSLVEGLSYNEQFF